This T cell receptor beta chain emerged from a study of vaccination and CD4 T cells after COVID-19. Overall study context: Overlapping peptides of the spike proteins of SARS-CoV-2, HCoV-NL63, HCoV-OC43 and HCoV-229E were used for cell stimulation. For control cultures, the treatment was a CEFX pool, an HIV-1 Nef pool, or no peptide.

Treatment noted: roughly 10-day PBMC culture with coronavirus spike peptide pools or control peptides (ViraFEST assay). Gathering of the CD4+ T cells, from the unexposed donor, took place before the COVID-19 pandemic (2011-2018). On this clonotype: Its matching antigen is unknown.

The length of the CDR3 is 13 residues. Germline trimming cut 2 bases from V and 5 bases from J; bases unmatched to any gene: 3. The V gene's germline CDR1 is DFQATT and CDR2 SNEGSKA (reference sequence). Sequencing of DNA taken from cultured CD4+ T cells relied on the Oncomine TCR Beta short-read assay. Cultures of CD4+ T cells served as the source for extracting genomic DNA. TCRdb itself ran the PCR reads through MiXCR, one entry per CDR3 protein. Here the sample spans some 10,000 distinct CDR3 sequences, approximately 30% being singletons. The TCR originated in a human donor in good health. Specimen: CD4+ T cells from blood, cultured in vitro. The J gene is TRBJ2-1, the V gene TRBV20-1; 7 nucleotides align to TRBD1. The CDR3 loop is CSARQGVNNEQFF. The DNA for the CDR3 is TGCAGTGCTAGACAGGGGGTCAACAATGAGCAGTTCTTC.